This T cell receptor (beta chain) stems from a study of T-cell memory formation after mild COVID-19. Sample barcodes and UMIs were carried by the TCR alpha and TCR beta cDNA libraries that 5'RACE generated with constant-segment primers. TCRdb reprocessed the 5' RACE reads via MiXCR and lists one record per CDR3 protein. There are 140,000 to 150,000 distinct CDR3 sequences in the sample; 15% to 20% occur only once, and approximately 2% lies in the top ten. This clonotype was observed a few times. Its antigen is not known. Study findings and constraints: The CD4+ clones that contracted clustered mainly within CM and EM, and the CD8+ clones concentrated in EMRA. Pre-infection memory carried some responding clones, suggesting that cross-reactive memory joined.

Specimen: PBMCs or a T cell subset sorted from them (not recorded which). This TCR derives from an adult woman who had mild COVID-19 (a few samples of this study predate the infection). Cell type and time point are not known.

CDR3 nucleotides: TGCGCCAGCAGCTCAGGGGGTGGCTCCGCCACAGATACGCAGTATTTT. It translates to CASSSGGGSATDTQYF. J is TRBJ2-3 and V is TRBV5-1; 7 bases map to TRBD1. Losses at the gene ends were 3 bases for V and 2 bases for J; bases not matched to a gene: 9. Germline values: CDR1 SGHRS, CDR2 YFSETQ. CDR3 length: 16 residues.